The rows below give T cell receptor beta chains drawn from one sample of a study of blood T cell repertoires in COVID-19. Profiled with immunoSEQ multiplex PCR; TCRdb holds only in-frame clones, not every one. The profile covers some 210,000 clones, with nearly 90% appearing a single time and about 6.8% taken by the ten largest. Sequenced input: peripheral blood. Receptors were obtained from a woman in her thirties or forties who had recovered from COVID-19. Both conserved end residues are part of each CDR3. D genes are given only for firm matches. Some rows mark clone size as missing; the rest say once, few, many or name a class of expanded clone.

CDR3 protein: CASSPSGSRYGYTF
CDR3 DNA: TGTGCCAGCTCACCCTCCGGGAGTCGCTATGGCTACACCTTC
D gene: -
J gene: TRBJ1-2
V gene: TRBV18
clone size: -

CDR3 protein: CASSPAGLFYEQYF
CDR3 DNA: TGTGCCAGCAGCCCGGCGGGGCTATTCTACGAGCAGTACTTC
D gene: -
J gene: TRBJ2-7
V gene: TRBV5-4
clone size: -

CDR3 protein: CASSLSGDPYEQYF
CDR3 DNA: TGTGCCAGCAGCTTAAGCGGGGACCCCTACGAGCAGTACTTC
D gene: TRBD2
J gene: TRBJ2-7
V gene: TRBV11-3
clone size: few

CDR3 protein: CASSMRLAGGPRYEQFF
CDR3 DNA: TGTGCCAGTAGTATGAGGCTAGCGGGAGGGCCTAGGTATGAGCAGTTCTTC
D gene: TRBD2
J gene: TRBJ2-1
V gene: TRBV19
clone size: -

CDR3 protein: CASNKGLAGAIEQFF
CDR3 DNA: TGTGCCAGCAATAAGGGACTAGCGGGAGCCATTGAGCAGTTCTTC
D gene: TRBD2
J gene: TRBJ2-1
V gene: TRBV2
clone size: -

CDR3 protein: CASRRDSTDTQYF
CDR3 DNA: TGTGCCAGCAGGCGGGACAGCACAGATACGCAGTATTTT
D gene: -
J gene: TRBJ2-3
V gene: TRBV6-5
clone size: -

CDR3 protein: CASRQGPSWTQYF
CDR3 DNA: TGTGCCAGCAGACAGGGGCCTAGTTGGACGCAGTATTTT
D gene: TRBD1
J gene: TRBJ2-3
V gene: TRBV6-5
clone size: once

CDR3 protein: CASSPWTGGFGYTF
CDR3 DNA: TGTGCCAGCAGCCCCTGGACAGGGGGCTTTGGCTACACCTTC
D gene: TRBD1
J gene: TRBJ1-2
V gene: TRBV14
clone size: once

CDR3 protein: CASSIALAGGADTQYF
CDR3 DNA: TGTGCCAGCAGCATAGCTCTAGCGGGAGGTGCAGATACGCAGTATTTT
D gene: TRBD2
J gene: TRBJ2-3
V gene: TRBV7-9
clone size: -

CDR3 protein: CASSDTDREVGYTF
CDR3 DNA: TGTGCCAGCAGTGATACCGACAGGGAGGTTGGCTACACCTTC
D gene: TRBD1
J gene: TRBJ1-2
V gene: TRBV6-4
clone size: -

CDR3 protein: CASSLDRGIEAFF
CDR3 DNA: TGCGCCAGCAGCCTGGACAGGGGAATTGAAGCTTTCTTT
D gene: TRBD1
J gene: TRBJ1-1
V gene: TRBV5-1
clone size: -

CDR3 protein: CASTLGKTSGSYEQYF
CDR3 DNA: TGCGCCAGCACCTTGGGTAAGACTAGCGGGAGTTACGAGCAGTACTTC
D gene: TRBD2
J gene: TRBJ2-7
V gene: TRBV5-1
clone size: -

CDR3 protein: CASSQERASGGPQHF
CDR3 DNA: TGCGCCAGCAGCCAAGAGAGGGCCTCCGGAGGGCCCCAGCATTTT
D gene: -
J gene: TRBJ1-5
V gene: TRBV4-1
clone size: -

CDR3 protein: CSVVVRGEQFF
CDR3 DNA: TGCAGCGTTGTCGTTAGGGGCGAGCAGTTCTTC
D gene: -
J gene: TRBJ2-1
V gene: TRBV29-1
clone size: once

CDR3 protein: CASRSASGRGNEQFF
CDR3 DNA: TGCGCCAGCAGGTCCGCCTCGGGTAGGGGCAATGAGCAGTTCTTC
D gene: -
J gene: TRBJ2-1
V gene: TRBV5-1
clone size: -

CDR3 protein: CASSRGLAGGETQYF
CDR3 DNA: TGCGCCAGCAGCCGAGGACTAGCGGGAGGAGAGACCCAGTACTTC
D gene: TRBD2
J gene: TRBJ2-5
V gene: TRBV5-1
clone size: -

CDR3 protein: CAHNVLAGDNEQFF
CDR3 DNA: TGTGCCCACAATGTACTAGCGGGGGACAATGAGCAGTTCTTC
D gene: TRBD2
J gene: TRBJ2-1
V gene: TRBV30
clone size: -

CDR3 protein: CASSYSPSGYQETQYF
CDR3 DNA: TGTGCCAGCAGTTACTCGCCTAGCGGGTACCAAGAGACCCAGTACTTC
D gene: TRBD2
J gene: TRBJ2-5
V gene: TRBV6-5
clone size: -

CDR3 protein: CASSSGQATYEQYF
CDR3 DNA: TGTGCCAGCAGTTCGGGACAGGCAACCTACGAGCAGTACTTC
D gene: TRBD1
J gene: TRBJ2-7
V gene: TRBV28
clone size: -

CDR3 protein: CASSLDMRETQYF
CDR3 DNA: TGCGCCAGCAGCTTGGATATGAGGGAGACCCAGTACTTC
D gene: -
J gene: TRBJ2-5
V gene: TRBV5-1
clone size: -

CDR3 protein: CASSLGQGNEQYF
CDR3 DNA: TGTGCCAGCAGCTTGGGTCAGGGGAACGAGCAGTACTTC
D gene: -
J gene: TRBJ2-7
V gene: TRBV5-8
clone size: once

CDR3 protein: CASSLPQETQYF
CDR3 DNA: TGTGCCAGCTCTCTGCCCCAGGAGACCCAGTACTTC
D gene: -
J gene: TRBJ2-5
V gene: TRBV18
clone size: once

CDR3 protein: CASSLPGVYGYTF
CDR3 DNA: TGTGCCAGCAGTTTGCCGGGGGTCTATGGCTACACCTTC
D gene: -
J gene: TRBJ1-2
V gene: TRBV12-3/TRBV12-4
clone size: -

CDR3 protein: CASGQGQETQYF
CDR3 DNA: TGCGCCAGCGGCCAGGGTCAGGAGACCCAGTACTTC
D gene: -
J gene: TRBJ2-5
V gene: TRBV5-1
clone size: -

CDR3 protein: CASSEQGSEAFF
CDR3 DNA: TGTGCCAGCAGTGAACAGGGCTCTGAAGCTTTCTTT
D gene: -
J gene: TRBJ1-1
V gene: TRBV12-3/TRBV12-4
clone size: -

CDR3 protein: CASSTVLAGHPSYEQYF
CDR3 DNA: TGTGCCAGTAGTACCGTCTTAGCGGGTCACCCCTCCTACGAGCAGTACTTC
D gene: TRBD2
J gene: TRBJ2-7
V gene: TRBV19
clone size: -

CDR3 protein: CASSPPGTDLNYGYTF
CDR3 DNA: TGTGCCAGCAGTCCCCCGGGAACAGATCTAAACTATGGCTACACCTTC
D gene: -
J gene: TRBJ1-2
V gene: TRBV7-9
clone size: -

CDR3 protein: CASSYSARYSNQPQHF
CDR3 DNA: TGTGCCAGCAGTTACTCTGCCCGGTATAGCAATCAGCCCCAGCATTTT
D gene: -
J gene: TRBJ1-5
V gene: TRBV6-5
clone size: -

CDR3 protein: CAWSGLTGGMAYEQYF
CDR3 DNA: TGTGCCTGGAGTGGCCTAACAGGGGGAATGGCCTACGAGCAGTACTTC
D gene: TRBD1
J gene: TRBJ2-7
V gene: TRBV30
clone size: -

CDR3 protein: CASSFDRGTKNIQYF
CDR3 DNA: TGTGCCAGCAGTTTCGACAGGGGAACCAAAAACATTCAGTACTTC
D gene: TRBD1
J gene: TRBJ2-4
V gene: TRBV27
clone size: -

CDR3 protein: CASSFGGAEAFF
CDR3 DNA: TGTGCCAGCAGTTTCGGGGGGGCGGAAGCTTTCTTT
D gene: -
J gene: TRBJ1-1
V gene: TRBV2
clone size: -

CDR3 protein: CASSWGVLAETDTQYF
CDR3 DNA: TGCGCCAGCAGTTGGGGGGTTCTAGCGGAAACAGATACGCAGTATTTT
D gene: TRBD2
J gene: TRBJ2-3
V gene: TRBV5-1
clone size: once

CDR3 protein: CASSPGQGRTEAFF
CDR3 DNA: TGTGCCAGCTCACCGGGACAGGGTCGTACTGAAGCTTTCTTT
D gene: TRBD1
J gene: TRBJ1-1
V gene: TRBV18
clone size: -

CDR3 protein: CASSFREEAFF
CDR3 DNA: TGTGCCAGCAGTTTTAGAGAAGAAGCTTTCTTT
D gene: -
J gene: TRBJ1-1
V gene: TRBV28
clone size: -

CDR3 protein: CASSSQGAVYEQYF
CDR3 DNA: TGTGCCAGCAGCTCGCAGGGGGCTGTCTACGAGCAGTACTTC
D gene: TRBD1
J gene: TRBJ2-7
V gene: TRBV5-5
clone size: -

CDR3 protein: CASSLAGTGGTGELFF
CDR3 DNA: TGCGCCAGCAGCTTGGCCGGGACAGGGGGCACCGGGGAGCTGTTTTTT
D gene: TRBD1
J gene: TRBJ2-2
V gene: TRBV5-1
clone size: -

CDR3 protein: CASSLKGRGTISNQPQHF
CDR3 DNA: TGTGCCAGCAGCTTAAAGGGCAGGGGAACAATTAGCAATCAGCCCCAGCATTTT
D gene: -
J gene: TRBJ1-5
V gene: TRBV7-3
clone size: once

CDR3 protein: CASSIIGDNYLAKNIQYF
CDR3 DNA: TGTGCCAGCAGCATAATTGGGGACAACTATTTAGCCAAAAACATTCAGTACTTC
D gene: -
J gene: TRBJ2-4
V gene: TRBV7-9
clone size: -

CDR3 protein: CASSIRSSSRDRDYEQYF
CDR3 DNA: TGTGCCAGTAGTATTCGTAGCTCTAGCCGGGACAGGGACTACGAGCAGTACTTC
D gene: TRBD1
J gene: TRBJ2-7
V gene: TRBV19
clone size: -

CDR3 protein: CASSFRGRQNTGELFF
CDR3 DNA: TGTGCCAGCAGCTTTAGGGGTAGACAAAACACCGGGGAGCTGTTTTTT
D gene: -
J gene: TRBJ2-2
V gene: TRBV5-8
clone size: many

CDR3 protein: CASNVWRMGRNTEAFF
CDR3 DNA: TGTGCCAGCAACGTGTGGAGGATGGGGAGGAACACTGAAGCTTTCTTT
D gene: -
J gene: TRBJ1-1
V gene: TRBV21-1
clone size: -

CDR3 protein: CASSSPGLAEPFNEQFF
CDR3 DNA: TGTGCCAGTAGTAGCCCTGGACTAGCGGAACCCTTCAATGAGCAGTTCTTC
D gene: TRBD2
J gene: TRBJ2-1
V gene: TRBV19
clone size: -

CDR3 protein: CASTQGYEQYF
CDR3 DNA: TGTGCCAGCACCCAGGGCTACGAGCAGTACTTC
D gene: -
J gene: TRBJ2-7
V gene: TRBV27
clone size: -

CDR3 protein: CASSPQRAGELFF
CDR3 DNA: TGTGCCAGCAGCCCTCAGCGGGCCGGGGAGCTGTTTTTT
D gene: -
J gene: TRBJ2-2
V gene: TRBV14
clone size: -

CDR3 protein: CATSDASRVYGYTF
CDR3 DNA: TGTGCCACCAGTGATGCGTCGCGGGTCTATGGCTACACCTTC
D gene: -
J gene: TRBJ1-2
V gene: TRBV24-1
clone size: -

CDR3 protein: CASSPTSGRLDTQYF
CDR3 DNA: TGCGCCAGCAGCCCGACTAGCGGGAGGTTGGATACGCAGTATTTT
D gene: TRBD2
J gene: TRBJ2-3
V gene: TRBV10-2
clone size: -

CDR3 protein: CASSRGGRGRGNTIYF
CDR3 DNA: TGTGCCAGCAGCAGGGGCGGTAGGGGGCGCGGAAACACCATATATTTT
D gene: TRBD1
J gene: TRBJ1-3
V gene: TRBV7-2
clone size: -